The rows below give T cell receptor beta chains drawn from one sample of a study of breast tumors, draining lymph nodes, adjacent tissues. TCRdb fed the multiplex PCR reads into MiXCR, producing one record per CDR3 protein. The data show about 15,000 distinct CDR3 sequences, around 50% seen once. Sample: tumor-adjacent breast tissue. The receptors here all came from a female donor with breast cancer. Some clones in this sample may be carry-over from other donors' samples. Both conserved end residues are part of each CDR3. The D gene is left open where the match is weak. Clone size is shown for a subset of rows, as once, few, many or a class of expanded clone.

d_call j_call v_call clone_size cdr3_nt cdr3_aa
NA TRBJ2-1 TRBV19 NA TGTGCCAGTAGTATAGACATTAGCTCCTACAATGAGCAGTTCTTC CASSIDISSYNEQFF
TRBD2 TRBJ2-1 TRBV7-8 NA TGTGCCAGCAGCTTAGTCCTAGCGGGAAGGTCGGGTGAGCAGTTCTTC CASSLVLAGRSGEQFF
TRBD2 TRBJ2-1 TRBV2 NA TGTGCCAGCAGCACCGGGACTAGCGGGCTATACAATGAGCAGTTCTTC CASSTGTSGLYNEQFF
TRBD1 TRBJ1-4 TRBV19 NA TGTGCCAGTAGTACGTCCAGAGGGACAGGGGAGGAAAAACTGTTTTTT CASSTSRGTGEEKLFF
TRBD2 TRBJ2-1 TRBV20-1 NA TGCAGTGCTAGAACTAGCGGGAGGACCAATGAGCAGTTCTTC CSARTSGRTNEQFF
NA TRBJ1-1 TRBV5-4 many TGTGCCAGCAGCTTGGTGGGGGCCACTGAAGCTTTCTTT CASSLVGATEAFF
NA TRBJ1-6 TRBV2 NA TGTGCCAGCGGACTTCAGGGAACAATGGCACCCCTCCACTTT CASGLQGTMAPLHF
NA TRBJ1-3 TRBV11-2 NA NA CASRSLAEQYFGPGTIYF
NA TRBJ2-7 TRBV11-2 NA TGTGCCAGCAGTCCGACACCGCCCTCCGAGCAGTACTTC CASSPTPPSEQYF
NA TRBJ2-1 TRBV15 NA TGTGCCACCAGCAGAGATGTTTCAGCGGGTAGCCCCTTAAATGGGCCATTTTTC CATSRDVSAGSPLNGPFF
TRBD2 TRBJ2-1 TRBV7-2 NA TGTGCCAGCAGCTTAAATGCGGGAGGGCCCGAGAATGAGCAGTTCTTC CASSLNAGGPENEQFF
NA TRBJ2-1 TRBV28 NA TGTGCCAGCAATAGCGGAACCTACAGTGAGCAGTTCTTC CASNSGTYSEQFF
NA TRBJ2-1 TRBV19 many TGTGCCAGTAGTCCGCCCGGGTTCTCCTCCCTCACCAATGAGCAGTTCTTC CASSPPGFSSLTNEQFF
NA TRBJ2-7 TRBV6-5 once TGTGCCAGCAGTCAGGCTGGGGGCCCCTACGAGCAGTACTTC CASSQAGGPYEQYF
TRBD1 TRBJ1-6 TRBV7-9 medium-sized TGTGCCAGCAGCTCGGGACAGGAAAATTCACCCCTCCACTTT CASSSGQENSPLHF
TRBD2 TRBJ2-3 TRBV4-3 many TGCGCCAGCAGCCAGGTCCGGGAGGGCCCAGATACGCAGTATTTT CASSQVREGPDTQYF
NA TRBJ2-7 TRBV10-3 NA TGTGCCAGCAGTGAGGGGACGGCAGACGAGCAGTACTTC CASSEGTADEQYF
TRBD1 TRBJ2-7 TRBV13 medium-sized TGTGCCAGCAGCCAGGACAGGGGAGCCTACGAGCAGTACTTC CASSQDRGAYEQYF
TRBD1 TRBJ2-3 TRBV19 NA TGTGCCAGTAGTCCGGACAGGGGGCCAGATACGCAGTATTTT CASSPDRGPDTQYF
NA TRBJ2-7 TRBV20-1 few TGCAGTTTCGACGGGGAGTCCTACGAGCAGTACTTC CSFDGESYEQYF
TRBD1 TRBJ1-2 TRBV7-7 NA TGTGCCAGCAGCTTGGATGCGGGACAGGGGAGGGGATATGGCTACACCTTC CASSLDAGQGRGYGYTF
NA TRBJ2-7 TRBV20-1 NA TGCAGTGCTAGAGACCCCCGGGGCAACCAGAGGAACGAGCAGTACTTC CSARDPRGNQRNEQYF
TRBD1 TRBJ1-4 TRBV4-2 many TGTGCCAGCAGCCAAGATCCAAGTGGACAGGGAGCAGGTGAAAAACTGTTTTTT CASSQDPSGQGAGEKLFF
NA TRBJ2-7 TRBV2 medium-sized TGTGCCAGCAGCCTAACCTACGAGCAGTACTTC CASSLTYEQYF
TRBD2 TRBJ2-5 TRBV6-2/TRBV6-3 many TGTGCCAGCAGTTCTAGCGGAGAGACCCAGTACTTC CASSSSGETQYF
TRBD1 TRBJ1-2 TRBV12-3/TRBV12-4 NA TGTGCCAGCAATTTCGGTAGGGGGCTAGGCTATGGCTACACCTTC CASNFGRGLGYGYTF
NA TRBJ2-3 TRBV4-3 many TGCGCCAGCAGTCTTCGATTAGCCCCAGATACGCAGTATTTT CASSLRLAPDTQYF
NA TRBJ2-7 TRBV9 medium-sized TGTGCCAGCAGCGGAGAGCAGTACTTC CASSGEQYF
NA TRBJ1-2 TRBV7-9 NA TGTGCCAGCAGCACCCGGGAAGCTAACTATGGCTACACCTTC CASSTREANYGYTF
NA TRBJ2-3 TRBV7-9 NA TGTGCCAGCAGTACGGCCGGGACATCTGTGAGAGATACGCAGTATTTT CASSTAGTSVRDTQYF
TRBD2 TRBJ2-7 TRBV7-3 NA TGTGCCAGCAGCGGGACTAGCGAGAAAACCTACGAGCAGTACTTC CASSGTSEKTYEQYF
NA TRBJ1-2 TRBV9 medium-sized TGTGCCAGCAGCGTCGGGGGAGTGGGCTATGGCTACACCTTC CASSVGGVGYGYTF
NA TRBJ1-3 TRBV7-3 NA NA CASSLNSGNGFNEQFFGPGNTIYF
TRBD1 TRBJ1-2 TRBV7-2 NA TGTGCCAGCAGCTTAGATCTGGCAGGGGGCGCGGGCTATGGCTACACCTTC CASSLDLAGGAGYGYTF
TRBD2 TRBJ2-2 TRBV20-1 many TGCAGTGCTAGAGATGTGGCTTCGGTAGCGGGAGGGGGGATAGGGGAGCTGTTTTTT CSARDVASVAGGGIGELFF
TRBD2 TRBJ2-1 TRBV5-1 NA TGCGCCAGCAGCTTGGTGGTGACTAGCGGGGACAATGAGCAGTTCTTC CASSLVVTSGDNEQFF
NA TRBJ2-3 TRBV13 medium-sized TGTGCCAGCAGCCCAGCTTCCTTCACAGATACGCAGTATTTT CASSPASFTDTQYF
NA TRBJ1-1 TRBV7-8 many TGTGCCAGCAGCCCTTCCGGGGGGCTGGTTTACACTGAAGCTTTCTTT CASSPSGGLVYTEAFF
TRBD2 TRBJ2-7 TRBV10-3 NA TGTGCCTCGACGGAGGGACTAGCCTACGAGCAGTACTTC CASTEGLAYEQYF
TRBD1 TRBJ2-2 TRBV20-1 many TGCAGTGCTTCACCGACAGGGGGTTACACCGGGGAGCTGTTTTTT CSASPTGGYTGELFF
NA TRBJ2-7 TRBV5-1 few TGCGCCAGCAGCTTGGTGGGCGGGATAGACGACGAGCAGTACTTC CASSLVGGIDDEQYF
NA TRBJ2-2 TRBV24-1 many TGTGCCACCAGTGGGGCCCGAGGGACATCTAACACCGGGGAGCTGTTTTTT CATSGARGTSNTGELFF
NA TRBJ2-2 TRBV20-1 NA TGCAGTGCTAGCCAGGGAGGGGGGGCCGCCCCCGGGGAGCTGTTCTTT CSASQGGGAAPGELFF
TRBD1 TRBJ2-2 TRBV20-1 many TGCAGTGCTAGAGATCTGGAGACAGGGGACACCGGGGAGCTGTTTTTT CSARDLETGDTGELFF
TRBD2 TRBJ2-1 TRBV28 many TGTGCCAGCAGCCCCGCCGGGACTAGTTACAATGAGCAGTTCTTC CASSPAGTSYNEQFF
NA TRBJ2-2 TRBV7-7 few TGTGCTAGCAGCTTATCGAGAGTCACCGGGGAGCTGTTTTTT CASSLSRVTGELFF
TRBD1 TRBJ2-5 TRBV29-1 NA TGCAGCGTTGACCTGACAGGGAGAAACCAGTACTTC CSVDLTGRNQYF
NA TRBJ2-2 TRBV4-3 few TGCGCCAGCAGCCACTTCTCGAACACCGGGGAGCTGTTTTTT CASSHFSNTGELFF
TRBD1 TRBJ1-4 TRBV20-1 few TGCAGTGCCACCGGACAGGCAAACAATGAAAAACTGTTTTTT CSATGQANNEKLFF
NA TRBJ2-7 TRBV6-6 once TGTGCCAGCCGGGGGACAGAGTACTACGAGCAGTACTTC CASRGTEYYEQYF
NA TRBJ2-2 TRBV29-1 NA TGCAGCGCTTACGGGAAGAACACCGGGGAGCTGTTTTTT CSAYGKNTGELFF
NA TRBJ2-5 TRBV30 many TGTGCCTGGAGTGGAGGCGGGCGCCAAGAGACCCAGTACTTC CAWSGGGRQETQYF
NA TRBJ1-5 TRBV20-1 many TGCAGTGCTAGAGATACAGGCAATCAGCCCCAGCATTTT CSARDTGNQPQHF
TRBD1 TRBJ1-2 TRBV7-3 NA TGTGCCAGCAGCTTAAACTCGGACAGGCCCGACTATGGCTACACCTTC CASSLNSDRPDYGYTF
NA TRBJ1-6 TRBV11-2 NA TGTGCCAGCAGCTCCGGGACTAGCTCCTATAATTCATCCCTCCACTTT CASSSGTSSYNSSLHF
NA TRBJ1-5 TRBV6-5 many TGTGCCAGCGGACACCCGCAGGCCCAGCATTTT CASGHPQAQHF
TRBD1 TRBJ1-6 TRBV11-3 once TGTGCCAGCAGCTTGGGACAGGGGGCAAATTCACCCCTCCACTTT CASSLGQGANSPLHF
TRBD1 TRBJ2-3 TRBV28 many TGTGCCAGCCGACGAGGACAGGACCTCACAGATACGCAGTATTTT CASRRGQDLTDTQYF